This T cell receptor (beta chain) is drawn from a study of tumor-infiltrating lymphocytes in oesophageal squamous cell carcinoma. The CDR3 has 18 residues if both end residues are counted. This clonotype was counted a few times. No conserved phenylalanine or tryptophan ends this CDR3, so it is likely a read error. No DNA is shown, since the ends of the CDR3 on it are uncertain; the CDR3 is the one TCRdb lists. From the PCR reads, TCRdb called clonotypes with MiXCR, one entry per CDR3 protein. Found here are about 10,000 distinct CDR3 sequences, roughly 57% of them singletons; the top ten hold 27%. V is TRBV12-3 or TRBV12-4 and J is TRBJ2-5; the table assigns TRBD2, which was not confirmed against the DNA. The sample was esophageal tumor tissue. This TCR was recovered from a female donor with esophageal squamous cell carcinoma. CDR3 amino acids: CASSPPHPSGSYGYTFGS.